The 32 T cell receptor beta chains below come from one sample, sequenced in a study of cytomegalovirus exposure and HLA in healthy donors. Primers for the PCR totalled 60 Vbeta and 13 Jbeta. Some clones are missing from TCRdb's copy, which holds only in-frame ones; the method was immunoSEQ multiplex PCR. The data contain roughly 120,000 clones, roughly 69% of them singletons. Sequencing was performed on PBMCs. The receptors come from a woman in her twenties or thirties in good health and CMV-seronegative.

This clone has a handful of counts. In DNA form, the CDR3 reads TGTGCCAGCAGCCAAACCGGGGGTGACACTGAAGCTTTCTTT. Protein product: CASSQTGGDTEAFF. The chain carries TRBV7-2 and TRBJ1-1; tentatively, D is TRBD1 (5 bases). The CDR3 totals 14 residues. Germline V gene data show CDR1 as SGHTA and CDR2 as FQGNSA. Trimming stripped 5 bases from V and 3 bases from J, with 13 bases between.

The gene calls are TRBV28 and TRBJ1-5; D unclear. CDR3 length: 15 residues. Deletions cut 3 bases from V and 0 bases from J, with 9 bases between. CDR1 is MDHEN and CDR2 is SYDVKM in the germline V gene. The CDR3 region has the DNA TGTGCCAGCAGTTTTAGCGTCAATAGCAATCAGCCCCAGCATTTT. It specifies CASSFSVNSNQPQHF.

Details on this clone: An end of the junction differs from the germline gene, which may be a read error. The chain links TRBV20-1 to TRBJ1-1; D is unresolved. There are 11 residues in the CDR3. Germline CDR1 and CDR2: DFQATT and SNEGSKA (reference sequence). The CDR3 coding sequence is TGCAGTGCTATTGCAGGACTTGAAGCTTCCTTT. Translated: CSAIAGLEASF.

The chain uses TRBV6-5 and TRBJ2-3, with TRBD2 identical over 8 bases. The trim removed 8 bases at V and 4 bases at J, leaving 11 bases unmatched. From germline, CDR1 is MNHEY and CDR2 SVGAGI. The CDR3 runs to 15 residues. CDR3: CASARREEGADTQYF. The CDR3 DNA reads TGTGCCAGCGCTAGGCGGGAGGAAGGAGCAGATACGCAGTATTTT.

This clone was counted a few times. The rearrangement links TRBV28 to TRBJ2-4, with 10 bases fitting TRBD2. The V gene end was trimmed by 3 bases and the J gene end by 0 bases; junction bases not matched to a gene: 14. The CDR3 runs 20 residues. Germline CDR1 is MDHEN and CDR2 is SYDVKM. The chain's CDR3 is CASSLASGSVGHLAKNIQYF. CDR3 coding DNA: TGTGCCAGCAGTTTGGCTAGCGGGAGTGTCGGACACCTAGCCAAAAACATTCAGTACTTC. Filled out from reference TRBV28 and TRBJ2-4, the complete variable domain reads DVKVTQSSRYLVKRTGEKVFLECVQDMDHENMFWYRQDPGLGLRLIYFSYDVKMKEKGDIPEGYSVSREKKERFSLILESASTNQTSMYLCASSLASGSVGHLAKNIQYFGAGTRLSVL.

This clone was detected only once. V and J are TRBV6-5 and TRBJ2-5; TRBD1 is a possible D gene (5 bases). This CDR3 contains 12 residues. V lost 10 bases, J lost 1 base, and 10 bases lay in between. The germline V gene encodes CDR1 MNHEY and CDR2 SVGAGI. CDR3 region: CATRVAQETQYF. The CDR3 DNA follows: TGTGCCACCAGGGTGGCCCAAGAGACCCAGTACTTC.

This clone has only a few counts. The chain joins TRBV11-2 to TRBJ1-2, with a weak D call TRBD1 (5 bases). The CDR3 has 13 amino acids. Trimming shortened V by 1 base and J by 2 bases, and 5 bases separated the two germline ends. Germline V lookup: CDR1 SGHAT, CDR2 FQNNGV. The CDR3 region has the DNA TGTGCCAGCAGCTTAGGACAGAACTATGGCTACACCTTC. Its translation: CASSLGQNYGYTF.

This clone has a single count. V usage is TRBV5-5 and J usage is TRBJ1-1; TRBD1 is a possible D gene (5 bases). The CDR3 covers 12 residues. Germline V gene lookup returns CDR1 SGHKS and CDR2 YYEKEE (reference sequence). V lost 3 bases and J 6 bases, leaving 9 bases between the germline ends. The CDR3 sequence is CASSYTGAEAFF. CDR3 sequence (DNA): TGTGCCAGCAGCTACACAGGTGCTGAAGCTTTCTTT.

The chain combines TRBV7-9 with TRBJ2-7; TRBD2 agrees at 8 bases. Per the germline V gene, CDR1 is SEHNR and CDR2 is FQNEAQ (reference sequence). This CDR3 is 16 amino acids long. J was trimmed by 2 bases and V by 5 bases; bases with no gene match: 11. The CDR3 region is CASSPREGTNAYEQYF. The DNA of the CDR3 is TGTGCCAGCAGCCCCCGGGAGGGGACAAACGCCTACGAGCAGTACTTC.

The CDR3 is CASSVGYRAFVYGYTF. Written as DNA, the CDR3 is TGTGCCAGCAGCGTGGGGTACAGGGCGTTCGTCTATGGCTACACCTTC. This chain connects TRBV9 to TRBJ1-2; tentative D call: TRBD1 (6 bases). Trimming stripped 2 bases from V and 4 bases from J, with 18 bases between. The CDR3 totals 16 residues. Germline CDR1 is SGDLS and CDR2 is YYNGEE.

V and J are TRBV5-4 and TRBJ1-1, with D perhaps TRBD1 (5 bases). This CDR3 contains 13 residues. Germline lookup yields CDR1 SGHNT and CDR2 YYREEE (reference sequence). Trimming pared 4 bases from V and 1 base from J, leaving 8 bases between. The CDR3 loop is CASSAGTNTEAFF. The CDR3 DNA reads as TGTGCCAGCAGCGCGGGGACGAACACTGAAGCTTTCTTT.

This chain joins TRBV29-1 and TRBJ2-5; D might be TRBD2 (7 bases). The end of the DNA is better explained by TRBJ2-7, so the J call may be wrong. Germline CDR1 SQVTM, CDR2 ANQGSEA. This CDR3 contains 15 residues. The CDR3 sequence: CSVVGGTFSSYEQYF. The CDR3 region has the DNA TGCAGCGTTGTGGGGGGGACATTCAGCTCCTACGAGCAGTACTTC.

The chain recombines TRBV15 with TRBJ1-5; TRBD1 matches 11 bases. Germline lookup yields CDR1 LNHNV and CDR2 YYDKDF (reference sequence). This CDR3 has 17 residues. J lost 1 base, V lost 8 bases, and 10 bases had no gene match. The CDR3 sequence: CATQRDRGRLSNQPQHF. CDR3 coding DNA: TGTGCCACCCAGAGGGACAGGGGGAGGTTAAGCAATCAGCCCCAGCATTTT.

The chain is built from TRBV28 and TRBJ2-1; weak D call: TRBD1 (6 bases). The CDR3 spans 14 residues. V was cut by 5 bases and J by 15 bases, with 23 bases left in between. Per the germline V gene, CDR1 is MDHEN and CDR2 is SYDVKM. The DNA of the CDR3 is TGTGCCAGCAGTGTAACCCTAGGACAGAGAACCTGGTTCTTC. Its translation is CASSVTLGQRTWFF.

With respect to this clone: The sample contains more than one DNA sequence encoding this CDR3. The chain links TRBV7-9 to TRBJ2-5; 9 nucleotides line up with TRBD1. The V segment lost 9 bases and the J segment 4 bases; nucleotides outside the gene matches: 12. The CDR3 has 15 residues. Germline CDR1 and CDR2: SEHNR and FQNEAQ (reference sequence). This chain's CDR3 is CASSLRWDRVETQYF. The CDR3 coding sequence is TGTGCCAGTAGCCTGAGATGGGACAGGGTAGAGACCCAGTACTTC.

The CDR3 bases are TGTGCCAGTAGCGCTGACAGGAGGAATCAGCCCCAGCATTTT. Translating it yields CASSADRRNQPQHF. This chain uses TRBV19 with TRBJ1-5, with a possible D match to TRBD1 (6 bases). CDR3 length: 14 amino acids. The V and J ends lost 6 bases and 4 bases respectively, with 13 bases between them. Germline-derived CDR1 and CDR2 are LNHDA and SQIVND (reference sequence).

Written as DNA, the CDR3 is TGTGCCAAGTTAGCGGGGTTCACAGATACGCAGTATTTT. Translated: CAKLAGFTDTQYF. The chain carries TRBV6-4 and TRBJ2-3, with TRBD2 matching 8 bases. Germline trimming cut 10 bases from V and 2 bases from J; bases unmatched to any gene: 5. CDR3 length: 13 amino acids. Germline V gene lookup returns CDR1 MRHNA and CDR2 SNTAGT.

The rearrangement uses TRBV6-5 and TRBJ2-5, with D hard to call. Per germline, CDR1 MNHEY and CDR2 SVGAGI. Trimming cost V 4 bases and J 5 bases, with 5 bases left between them. The CDR3 spans 11 residues. CDR3 amino acids: CASSSPETQYF. CDR3 in DNA: TGTGCCAGCAGTTCCCCGGAGACCCAGTACTTC.

This chain uses TRBV27 with TRBJ2-7, with TRBD1 identical over 9 bases. After removal of 7 bases from V and 6 bases from J, the junction contained 13 bases not matched to a gene. CDR3 length equals 15 residues. From germline, CDR1 is MNHEY and CDR2 SMNVEV (reference sequence). This CDR3 reads CASKNLLTGGAEQYF. The CDR3 DNA reads as TGTGCCAGCAAAAACCTACTGACAGGGGGGGCCGAGCAGTACTTC.

The chain is built from TRBV5-1 and TRBJ1-4, with TRBD1 matching over 10 bases. Germline CDR1 and CDR2: SGHRS and YFSETQ. The ends lost 5 bases at V and 3 bases at J; junction bases unmatched: 10. The CDR3 sequence is 17 residues long. The CDR3: CASSAGTGVLPNEKLFF. As DNA, the CDR3 is TGCGCCAGCAGTGCCGGGACAGGGGTCCTTCCTAATGAAAAACTGTTTTTT. Together with reference TRBV5-1 and TRBJ1-4, the CDR3 gives the full variable domain: KAGVTQTPRYLIKTRGQQVTLSCSPISGHRSVSWYQQTPGQGLQFLFEYFSETQRNKGNFPGRFSGRQFSNSRSEMNVSTLELGDSALYLCASSAGTGVLPNEKLFFGSGTQLSVL.

The chain couples TRBV6-4 to TRBJ2-1; 10 bases map to TRBD2. The CDR3 is 16 residues long. Germline-derived CDR1 and CDR2 are MRHNA and SNTAGT. Trimming removed 2 bases from V and 8 bases from J; junction bases left unmatched: 9. The CDR3 DNA reads as TGTGCCAGCAGTGACGGTGGGGCTAGCGGGAGCGATGAGCAGTTCTTC. Residues: CASSDGGASGSDEQFF.

The chain joins TRBV28 to TRBJ1-2, with D tentatively TRBD1 (6 bases). CDR1 is MDHEN and CDR2 is SYDVKM in the germline V gene. The CDR3 covers 12 residues. V shed 4 bases and J shed 7 bases, with 10 bases lying between them. In DNA, the CDR3 is TGTGCCAGCAGTTCTTACAGGGTTGGCTACACCTTC. This sequence encodes CASSSYRVGYTF.

The chain is built from TRBV5-8 and TRBJ2-5; possible D gene TRBD2, 6 bases. The CDR3 runs 13 residues. The germline V and J ends were trimmed by 5 bases and 2 bases, with 10 bases remaining between them. Germline CDR1 SGHTS, CDR2 YDEGEE. The CDR3 DNA follows: TGTGCCAGCAGGCGGGGCTTACAAGAGACCCAGTACTTC. Its protein is CASRRGLQETQYF.

The chain is built from TRBV18 and TRBJ2-1; 8 bases fit TRBD1. Germline CDR1 reads KGHSH; CDR2 reads LQKENI. The CDR3 length is 15 residues. Losses at the gene ends were 6 bases for V and 6 bases for J; bases not matched to a gene: 10. The CDR3 DNA follows: TGTGCCAGCTCGCAAACAGGGGGTAGCGGCAATGAGCAGTTCTTC. Protein sequence: CASSQTGGSGNEQFF.

J is TRBJ2-7 and V is TRBV4-1; TRBD2 matches at 8 bases. The CDR3 is 16 amino acids. The V and J ends lost 2 bases and 2 bases, in that order; junction bases with no gene match: 8. Germline CDR1 reads MGHRA; CDR2 reads YSYEKL. The CDR3: CASSQSTGGATYEQYF. CDR3 in DNA: TGCGCCAGCAGCCAATCAACGGGAGGGGCTACCTACGAGCAGTACTTC.

This chain joins TRBV27 and TRBJ2-3; tentatively, D is TRBD2 (5 bases). Germline V gene data show CDR1 as MNHEY and CDR2 as SMNVEV (reference sequence). The CDR3 has 16 amino acids. V gave up 4 bases and J gave up 4 bases, with 18 bases separating them. CDR3 sequence reads: CASSSPVRETSDTQYF. CDR3 in DNA: TGTGCCAGCAGTTCCCCGGTGAGGGAGACATCAGATACGCAGTATTTT.

This clone was recorded a few times. The chain couples TRBV5-8 to TRBJ2-7; D possibly corresponds to TRBD1 (6 bases). CDR1 SGHTS and CDR2 YDEGEE come from the germline V gene. There are 16 residues in the CDR3. V dropped 3 bases and J dropped 2 bases, with 18 bases sitting between them. In DNA form, the CDR3 reads TGTGCCAGCAGCTCCATTTTCGGACAGATCGCCTACGAGCAGTACTTC. It codes for CASSSIFGQIAYEQYF.

This chain joins TRBV5-6 and TRBJ2-7; TRBD2 agrees at 12 bases. The ends lost 3 bases at V and 4 bases at J; junction bases unmatched: 8. CDR3 size: 16 residues. The germline V gene encodes CDR1 SGHDT and CDR2 YYEEEE. The CDR3 coding sequence is TGTGCCAGCAGCTCCCCTAGCGGGAGGGCCCTTTACGAGCAGTACTTC. It encodes CASSSPSGRALYEQYF.

The chain has TRBV21-1 and TRBJ2-7; the table's D call TRBD2 went unverified against the DNA. TRBV21-1 constitutes a pseudogene. The CDR3 is 15 amino acids. CDR3 bases: TGTGCCAGCAGCATGGGACTAGCGGGCTCCTACGAGCAGTACTTC. Translating it yields CASSMGLAGSYEQYF.

This rearrangement joins TRBV6-5 to TRBJ2-1; 12 bases match TRBD2. The CDR3 extends over 15 amino acids. Per germline, CDR1 MNHEY and CDR2 SVGAGI. V lost 2 bases to trimming and J lost 4 bases; unmatched junction nucleotides: 0. CDR3 nucleotide sequence: TGTGCCAGCAGTTACGGACTAGCGGGATACAATGAGCAGTTCTTC. It translates to CASSYGLAGYNEQFF.

The genes are TRBV18 and TRBJ2-1; 7 bases are shared with TRBD1. With V trimmed by 6 bases and J by 8 bases, 4 bases remained unmatched. Germline loops: CDR1 KGHSH, CDR2 LQKENI. The CDR3 length is 12 residues. This CDR3 reads CASSRQGYEQFF. CDR3 bases: TGTGCCAGCTCCCGACAGGGTTATGAGCAGTTCTTC.

This chain uses TRBV5-1 with TRBJ2-3, with 7 bases aligning to TRBD2. The trim removed 5 bases at V and 6 bases at J, leaving 9 bases unmatched. Germline CDR1 reads SGHRS; CDR2 reads YFSETQ. There are 14 residues in the CDR3. CDR3 residues: CASSVAGVGDTQYF. CDR3 in DNA: TGCGCCAGCAGTGTGGCGGGAGTAGGTGATACGCAGTATTTT.